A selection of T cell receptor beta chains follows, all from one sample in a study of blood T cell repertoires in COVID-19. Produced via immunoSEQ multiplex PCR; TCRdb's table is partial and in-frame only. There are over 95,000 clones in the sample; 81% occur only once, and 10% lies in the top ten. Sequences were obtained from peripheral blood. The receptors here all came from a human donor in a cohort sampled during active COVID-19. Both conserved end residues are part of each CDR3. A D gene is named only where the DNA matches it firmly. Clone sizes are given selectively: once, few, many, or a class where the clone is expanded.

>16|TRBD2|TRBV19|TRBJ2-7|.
CASSISGLAGTYEQYF
TGTGCCAGTAGTATATCCGGACTAGCGGGAACCTACGAGCAGTACTTC
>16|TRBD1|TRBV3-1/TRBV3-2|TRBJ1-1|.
CASSRKTGAMNTEAFF
TGTGCCAGCAGCCGAAAGACAGGGGCCATGAACACTGAAGCTTTCTTT
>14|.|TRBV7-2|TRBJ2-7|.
CASSPRQAFYEQYF
TGTGCCAGCAGCCCACGACAGGCCTTCTACGAGCAGTACTTC
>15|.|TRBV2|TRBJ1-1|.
CASIERQALNTEAFF
TGTGCCAGCATAGAGCGACAGGCATTGAACACTGAAGCTTTCTTT
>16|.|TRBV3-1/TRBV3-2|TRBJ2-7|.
CASSLAGSLSSYEQYF
TGTGCCAGCAGCCTCGCCGGGAGTCTTAGCTCCTACGAGCAGTACTTC
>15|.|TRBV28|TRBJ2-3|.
CASSSRGKGADTQYF
TGTGCCAGCAGTTCCCGCGGAAAAGGCGCAGATACGCAGTATTTT
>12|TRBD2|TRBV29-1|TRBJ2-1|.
CSVAGSSNEQFF
TGCAGCGTAGCGGGATCCTCCAATGAGCAGTTCTTC
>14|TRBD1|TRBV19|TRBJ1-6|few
CASRSGTGSSPLHF
TGTGCCAGTAGGAGCGGGACAGGGTCTTCACCCCTCCACTTT
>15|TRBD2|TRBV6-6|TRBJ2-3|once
CASSPSGRMTDTQYF
TGTGCCAGCAGTCCCAGCGGGAGAATGACAGATACGCAGTATTTT
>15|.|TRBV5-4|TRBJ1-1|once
CASSSRTVLNTEAFF
TGTGCCAGCAGCTCACGGACAGTTTTGAACACTGAAGCTTTCTTT
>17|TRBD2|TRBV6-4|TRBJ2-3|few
CASSDSQTSGGTDTQYF
TGTGCCAGCAGTGACTCCCAGACTAGCGGGGGCACAGATACGCAGTATTTT
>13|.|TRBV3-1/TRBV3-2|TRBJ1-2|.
CASSQIGGYGYTF
TGTGCCAGCAGCCAAATTGGGGGGTATGGCTACACCTTC